The rows below give T cell receptor beta chains drawn from one sample of a study of shared clonotypes between healthy human individuals. Sequenced by immunoSEQ multiplex PCR; TCRdb stores in-frame clones only, minus some. This sample has approximately 1.9 million clones, with 85% to 95% found just once. Specimen: naive CD8+ T cells from PBMCs. The receptors originated from a man in his late teens or twenties in good health. Some clones in this sample may be carry-over from other donors' samples. Both conserved end residues are part of each CDR3. A D gene is named only where the DNA matches it firmly. Some rows mark clone size as missing; the rest say once, few, many or name a class of expanded clone.

CASSDPPWDEQYF	TGTGCCAGCAGCGATCCCCCTTGGGACGAGCAGTACTTC	TRBJ2-7	NA	NA	TRBV14
CASTRKVGASSGANVLTF	TGTGCCAGCACCCGAAAGGTGGGAGCGAGTTCTGGGGCCAACGTCCTGACTTTC	TRBJ2-6	NA	NA	TRBV2
CASSTGAGNTEAFF	TGTGCCAGCTCAACAGGGGCCGGGAACACTGAAGCTTTCTTT	TRBJ1-1	once	TRBD1	TRBV18
CASSFHRELLGTQYF	TGTGCCAGCAGCTTTCACAGGGAATTGTTGGGAACCCAGTACTTC	TRBJ2-5	NA	NA	TRBV7-2
CAIKGRNTEAFF	TGTGCCATCAAGGGGCGGAACACTGAAGCTTTCTTT	TRBJ1-1	NA	NA	TRBV10-3
CASSQDGTTSGSDTQYF	TGCGCCAGCAGCCAAGATGGAACTACCTCGGGGTCAGATACGCAGTATTTT	TRBJ2-3	NA	NA	TRBV4-1
CAWSVHPEEPQHF	TGTGCCTGGAGTGTACACCCTGAGGAGCCCCAGCATTTT	TRBJ1-5	few	NA	TRBV30
CASSSFSGNDNEQFF	TGTGCCAGCAGTAGTTTTAGCGGGAACGACAATGAGCAGTTCTTC	TRBJ2-1	NA	TRBD2	TRBV2
CASSQPGLVGNEQFF	TGTGCCAGCAGCCAACCGGGACTAGTAGGCAATGAGCAGTTCTTC	TRBJ2-1	NA	TRBD2	TRBV4-2
CAWSVGTARGYTF	TGTGCCTGGAGTGTGGGGACAGCACGAGGCTACACCTTC	TRBJ1-2	NA	TRBD1	TRBV30